The rows below give T cell receptor beta chains drawn from one sample of a study of siplizumab effects on memory and regulatory T cells. Clones were sequenced by immunoSEQ multiplex PCR, and TCRdb holds only the in-frame ones, with some missing. Among tens of thousands of clones listed, 93% were seen once. Material for sequencing was CD8+ T cells sorted from blood. Receptors were obtained from a human donor in good health. Each CDR3 is given with its conserved first and last residue. The D gene is left open where the match is weak. Not all rows give a size; the values are once, few, many and, for expanded clones, a class.

V gene: TRBV5-6
clone size: NA
D gene: NA
J gene: TRBJ1-2
CDR3 protein: CASSLGGDGGYTF
CDR3 DNA: TGTGCCAGCAGCTTGGGAGGGGATGGTGGCTACACCTTC

V gene: TRBV7-9
clone size: NA
D gene: NA
J gene: TRBJ2-7
CDR3 protein: CASSSRGAGPEQYF
CDR3 DNA: TGTGCCAGCAGCTCCCGAGGGGCAGGGCCCGAGCAGTACTTC

V gene: TRBV27
clone size: once
D gene: NA
J gene: TRBJ2-5
CDR3 protein: CASRPGLAQETQYF
CDR3 DNA: TGTGCCAGCAGACCAGGCCTCGCACAAGAGACCCAGTACTTC

V gene: TRBV7-3
clone size: NA
D gene: NA
J gene: TRBJ2-1
CDR3 protein: CASSLGGLGNEQFF
CDR3 DNA: TGTGCCAGCAGCTTAGGGGGTCTGGGGAATGAGCAGTTCTTC

V gene: TRBV27
clone size: NA
D gene: NA
J gene: TRBJ2-6
CDR3 protein: CASSFTGYVVSGANVLTF
CDR3 DNA: TGTGCCAGCAGTTTTACAGGGTATGTGGTCTCTGGGGCCAACGTCCTGACTTTC

V gene: TRBV19
clone size: NA
D gene: TRBD1
J gene: TRBJ1-1
CDR3 protein: CASSRTGLVTEAFF
CDR3 DNA: TGTGCCAGTAGTAGGACAGGATTAGTCACTGAAGCTTTCTTT

V gene: TRBV6-6
clone size: NA
D gene: NA
J gene: TRBJ1-6
CDR3 protein: CASSQSTTLDSPLHF
CDR3 DNA: TGTGCCAGCAGCCAGTCCACGACTCTTGATTCACCCCTCCACTTT

V gene: TRBV5-1
clone size: NA
D gene: TRBD1
J gene: TRBJ1-4
CDR3 protein: CASSLAGTGVEKLFF
CDR3 DNA: TGCGCCAGCAGCTTGGCCGGGACAGGGGTCGAAAAACTGTTTTTT

V gene: TRBV15
clone size: NA
D gene: NA
J gene: TRBJ2-2
CDR3 protein: CATSRQDLAGTGELFF
CDR3 DNA: TGTGCCACCAGCAGACAAGACTTAGCCGGCACCGGGGAGCTGTTTTTT

V gene: TRBV2
clone size: once
D gene: NA
J gene: TRBJ1-1
CDR3 protein: CASSEVVTEAFF
CDR3 DNA: TGTGCCAGCAGTGAGGTGGTCACTGAAGCTTTCTTT

V gene: TRBV5-6
clone size: NA
D gene: NA
J gene: TRBJ2-7
CDR3 protein: CASTSDWESYEQYF
CDR3 DNA: TGTGCCAGCACCTCGGACTGGGAATCCTACGAGCAGTACTTC

V gene: TRBV6-6
clone size: NA
D gene: TRBD1
J gene: TRBJ1-2
CDR3 protein: CASSYDPGQDGYTF
CDR3 DNA: TGTGCCAGCAGTTACGACCCGGGACAGGATGGCTACACCTTC

V gene: TRBV7-9
clone size: NA
D gene: NA
J gene: TRBJ1-2
CDR3 protein: CASSLVAADGGYTF
CDR3 DNA: TGTGCCAGCAGCTTAGTCGCGGCAGACGGTGGCTACACCTTC

V gene: TRBV9
clone size: NA
D gene: TRBD2
J gene: TRBJ2-3
CDR3 protein: CASSVDGGAETDTQYF
CDR3 DNA: TGTGCCAGCAGCGTAGACGGGGGGGCCGAGACAGATACGCAGTATTTT

V gene: TRBV6-5
clone size: NA
D gene: NA
J gene: TRBJ2-7
CDR3 protein: CASSYSGSEQYF
CDR3 DNA: TGTGCCAGCAGTTATTCAGGGTCCGAGCAGTACTTC

V gene: TRBV9
clone size: once
D gene: NA
J gene: TRBJ1-6
CDR3 protein: CASSASGGDSPLHF
CDR3 DNA: TGTGCCAGCAGCGCGTCCGGGGGCGATTCACCCCTCCACTTT

V gene: TRBV28
clone size: NA
D gene: TRBD1
J gene: TRBJ1-2
CDR3 protein: CASSPLQGGYGYTF
CDR3 DNA: TGTGCCAGCAGCCCCCTACAGGGGGGCTATGGCTACACCTTC

V gene: TRBV19
clone size: NA
D gene: TRBD2
J gene: TRBJ2-2
CDR3 protein: CASIPRTSENGELFF
CDR3 DNA: TGTGCCAGTATCCCGCGGACTAGCGAAAACGGGGAGCTGTTTTTT

V gene: TRBV27
clone size: NA
D gene: NA
J gene: TRBJ1-1
CDR3 protein: CASSLGGTWITEAFF
CDR3 DNA: TGTGCCAGCAGTTTAGGAGGGACTTGGATTACTGAAGCTTTCTTT

V gene: TRBV10-3
clone size: NA
D gene: TRBD1
J gene: TRBJ2-2
CDR3 protein: CAISEPATGPRGTGELFF
CDR3 DNA: TGTGCCATCAGTGAGCCCGCGACAGGGCCGAGGGGCACCGGGGAGCTGTTTTTT

V gene: TRBV6-1
clone size: NA
D gene: NA
J gene: TRBJ2-3
CDR3 protein: CASSVGTDTQYF
CDR3 DNA: TGTGCCAGCAGTGTGGGGACAGATACGCAGTATTTT

V gene: TRBV7-9
clone size: NA
D gene: TRBD2
J gene: TRBJ2-3
CDR3 protein: CASSSTSGGTDTQYF
CDR3 DNA: TGTGCCAGCAGCTCTACTAGCGGGGGCACAGATACGCAGTATTTT

V gene: TRBV29-1
clone size: NA
D gene: TRBD2
J gene: TRBJ2-7
CDR3 protein: CSVEGGVAGYEQYF
CDR3 DNA: TGCAGCGTTGAAGGGGGGGTAGCGGGGTACGAGCAGTACTTC

V gene: TRBV2
clone size: NA
D gene: NA
J gene: TRBJ1-5
CDR3 protein: CASHGSQGIQPQHF
CDR3 DNA: TGTGCCAGCCACGGGAGCCAGGGGATTCAGCCCCAGCATTTT

V gene: TRBV27
clone size: NA
D gene: TRBD1
J gene: TRBJ2-7
CDR3 protein: CASGTGFYEQYF
CDR3 DNA: TGTGCCAGCGGGACAGGATTCTACGAGCAGTACTTC

V gene: TRBV19
clone size: NA
D gene: NA
J gene: TRBJ2-5
CDR3 protein: CASSIRESETQYF
CDR3 DNA: TGTGCCAGTAGTATACGGGAAAGTGAGACCCAGTACTTC

V gene: TRBV7-2
clone size: NA
D gene: NA
J gene: TRBJ2-7
CDR3 protein: CASSLGRVSEQYF
CDR3 DNA: TGTGCCAGCAGCTTAGGCAGGGTCAGCGAGCAGTACTTC

V gene: TRBV12-5
clone size: once
D gene: NA
J gene: TRBJ2-3
CDR3 protein: CASGFGVGSTDTQYF
CDR3 DNA: TGTGCTAGTGGTTTTGGAGTGGGGAGCACAGATACGCAGTATTTT

V gene: TRBV19
clone size: NA
D gene: NA
J gene: TRBJ1-1
CDR3 protein: CASREGGETEAFF
CDR3 DNA: TGTGCCAGTAGGGAGGGGGGGGAAACTGAAGCTTTCTTT

V gene: TRBV5-6
clone size: NA
D gene: TRBD2
J gene: TRBJ2-4
CDR3 protein: CASSSGTSGGARMYF
CDR3 DNA: TGTGCCAGCAGCTCCGGGACTAGCGGGGGGGCCCGGATGTACTTC

V gene: TRBV5-4
clone size: NA
D gene: NA
J gene: TRBJ2-3
CDR3 protein: CASTPEGPGQVDTQYF
CDR3 DNA: TGTGCCAGCACCCCGGAGGGGCCAGGGCAGGTGGATACGCAGTATTTT

V gene: TRBV19
clone size: NA
D gene: NA
J gene: TRBJ2-7
CDR3 protein: CASSIRLGSVDEQYF
CDR3 DNA: TGTGCCAGTAGTATCCGACTGGGGTCAGTCGACGAGCAGTACTTC

V gene: TRBV27
clone size: NA
D gene: TRBD2
J gene: TRBJ2-3
CDR3 protein: CASSPLAGGTDTQYF
CDR3 DNA: TGTGCCAGCAGTCCCCTAGCGGGGGGGACAGATACGCAGTATTTT

V gene: TRBV2
clone size: NA
D gene: NA
J gene: TRBJ1-1
CDR3 protein: CASSEALQNTEAFF
CDR3 DNA: TGTGCCAGCAGTGAAGCGCTACAGAACACTGAAGCTTTCTTT

V gene: TRBV11-2
clone size: NA
D gene: TRBD1
J gene: TRBJ2-2
CDR3 protein: CASSLGQGRSGELFF
CDR3 DNA: TGTGCCAGCAGCTTAGGACAGGGGAGGTCCGGGGAGCTGTTTTTT

V gene: TRBV11-2
clone size: NA
D gene: TRBD2
J gene: TRBJ2-7
CDR3 protein: CASSPGTSGYEQYF
CDR3 DNA: TGTGCCAGCAGCCCGGGGACTAGCGGCTACGAGCAGTACTTC

V gene: TRBV9
clone size: few
D gene: NA
J gene: TRBJ1-2
CDR3 protein: CASSVGGGDYGYTF
CDR3 DNA: TGTGCCAGCAGCGTAGGGGGAGGGGACTATGGCTACACCTTC

V gene: TRBV28
clone size: NA
D gene: TRBD1
J gene: TRBJ1-5
CDR3 protein: CASRGDRDSNQPQHF
CDR3 DNA: TGTGCCAGCAGGGGTGACAGGGATAGCAATCAGCCCCAGCATTTT

V gene: TRBV7-6
clone size: NA
D gene: NA
J gene: TRBJ2-3
CDR3 protein: CASSYYTDTQYF
CDR3 DNA: TGTGCCAGCAGCTACTACACAGATACGCAGTATTTT

V gene: TRBV7-9
clone size: NA
D gene: NA
J gene: TRBJ1-2
CDR3 protein: CASSSAIQGNGYTF
CDR3 DNA: TGTGCCAGCAGCTCGGCAATACAGGGTAATGGCTACACCTTC

V gene: TRBV6-6
clone size: once
D gene: NA
J gene: TRBJ2-2
CDR3 protein: CASSYPRRRREQLFF
CDR3 DNA: TGTGCCAGCAGTTACCCGAGACGGCGAAGAGAGCAGCTGTTTTTT